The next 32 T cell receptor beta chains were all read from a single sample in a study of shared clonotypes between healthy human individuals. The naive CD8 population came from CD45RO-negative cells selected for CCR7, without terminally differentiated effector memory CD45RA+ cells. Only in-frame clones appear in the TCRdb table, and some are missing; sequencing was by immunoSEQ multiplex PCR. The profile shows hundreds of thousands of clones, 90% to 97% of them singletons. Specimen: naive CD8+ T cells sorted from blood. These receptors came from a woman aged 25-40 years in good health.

The CDR3 here is CASGGQALQETQYF. The CDR3 DNA sequence: TGTGCCAGCGGCGGACAGGCTTTACAAGAGACCCAGTACTTC. The rearrangement uses TRBV7-9 and TRBJ2-5, with 7 bases aligning to TRBD1. The trim removed 8 bases at V and 2 bases at J, leaving 8 bases unmatched. Germline CDR1 SEHNR, CDR2 FQNEAQ (reference sequence). This CDR3 comprises 14 residues.

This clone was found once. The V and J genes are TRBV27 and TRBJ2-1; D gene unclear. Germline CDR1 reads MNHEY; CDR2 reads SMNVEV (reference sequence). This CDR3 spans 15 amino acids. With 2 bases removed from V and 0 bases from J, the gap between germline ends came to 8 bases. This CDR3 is CASSLVGTSYNEQFF. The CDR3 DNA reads TGTGCCAGCAGTTTAGTTGGTACCTCCTACAATGAGCAGTTCTTC.

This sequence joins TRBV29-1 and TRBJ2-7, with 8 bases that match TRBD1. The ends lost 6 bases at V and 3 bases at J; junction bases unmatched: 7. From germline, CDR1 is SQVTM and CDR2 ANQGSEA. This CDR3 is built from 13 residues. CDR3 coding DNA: TGCAGCGTGACCGGGACAGGACACTACGAGCAGTACTTC. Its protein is CSVTGTGHYEQYF.

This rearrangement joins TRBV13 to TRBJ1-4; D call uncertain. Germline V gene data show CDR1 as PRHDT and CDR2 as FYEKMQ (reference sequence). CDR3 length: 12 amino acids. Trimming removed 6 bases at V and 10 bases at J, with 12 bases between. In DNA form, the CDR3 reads TGTGCCAGCAGTTCCTCCACGGGAAAACTGTTTTTT. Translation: CASSSSTGKLFF.

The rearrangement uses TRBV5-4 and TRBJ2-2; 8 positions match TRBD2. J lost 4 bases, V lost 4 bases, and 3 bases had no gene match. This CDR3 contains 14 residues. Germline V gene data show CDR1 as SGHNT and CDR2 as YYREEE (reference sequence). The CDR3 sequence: CASSPGTSTGELFF. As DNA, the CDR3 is TGTGCCAGCAGCCCCGGGACTAGCACCGGGGAGCTGTTTTTT.

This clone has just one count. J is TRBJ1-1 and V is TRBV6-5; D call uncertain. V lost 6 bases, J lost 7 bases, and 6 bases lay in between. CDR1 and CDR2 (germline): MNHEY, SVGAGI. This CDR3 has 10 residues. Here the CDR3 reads CASSMGEAFF. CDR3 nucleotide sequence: TGTGCCAGCAGCATGGGTGAAGCTTTCTTT.

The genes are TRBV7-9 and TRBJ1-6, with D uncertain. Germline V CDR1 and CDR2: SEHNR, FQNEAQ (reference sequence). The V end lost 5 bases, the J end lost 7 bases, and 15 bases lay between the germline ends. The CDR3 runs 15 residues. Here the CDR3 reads CASSIRGELNSPLHF. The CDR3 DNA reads TGTGCCAGCAGCATCCGTGGGGAGTTGAATTCACCCCTCCACTTT.

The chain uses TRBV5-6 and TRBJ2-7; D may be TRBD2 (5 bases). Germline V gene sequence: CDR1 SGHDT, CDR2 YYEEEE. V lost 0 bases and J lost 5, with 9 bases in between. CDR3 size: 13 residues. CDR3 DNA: TGTGCCAGCAGCTTGGCCGCAGCGGACGAGCAGTACTTC. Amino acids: CASSLAAADEQYF.

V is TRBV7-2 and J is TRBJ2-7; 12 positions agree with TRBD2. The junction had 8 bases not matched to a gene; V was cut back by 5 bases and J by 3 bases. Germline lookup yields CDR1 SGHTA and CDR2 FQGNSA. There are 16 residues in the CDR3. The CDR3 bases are TGTGCCAGCAGCAGAGAGCCGGGACTAGCGGGCTACGAGCAGTACTTC. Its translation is CASSREPGLAGYEQYF.

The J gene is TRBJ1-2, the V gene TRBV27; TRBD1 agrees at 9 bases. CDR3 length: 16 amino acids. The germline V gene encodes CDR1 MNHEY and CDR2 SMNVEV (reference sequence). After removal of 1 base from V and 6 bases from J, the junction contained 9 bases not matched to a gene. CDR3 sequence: CASSLYPPGQGNGYTF. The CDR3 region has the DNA TGTGCCAGCAGTTTATACCCGCCGGGACAGGGAAATGGCTACACCTTC.

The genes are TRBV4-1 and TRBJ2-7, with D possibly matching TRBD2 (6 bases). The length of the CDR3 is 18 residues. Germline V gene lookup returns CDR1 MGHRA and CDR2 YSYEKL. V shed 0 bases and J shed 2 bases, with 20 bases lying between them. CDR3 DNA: TGCGCCAGCAGCCAAGAAGGCGGAGGGGCTAGCGAGCCCTACGAGCAGTACTTC. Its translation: CASSQEGGGASEPYEQYF.

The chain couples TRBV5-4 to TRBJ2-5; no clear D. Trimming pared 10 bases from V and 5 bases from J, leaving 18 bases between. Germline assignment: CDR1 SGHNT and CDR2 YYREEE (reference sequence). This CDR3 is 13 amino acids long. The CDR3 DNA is TGTGCCTCGTCGCCGGGTTTTTGGGAGACCCAGTACTTC. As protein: CASSPGFWETQYF.

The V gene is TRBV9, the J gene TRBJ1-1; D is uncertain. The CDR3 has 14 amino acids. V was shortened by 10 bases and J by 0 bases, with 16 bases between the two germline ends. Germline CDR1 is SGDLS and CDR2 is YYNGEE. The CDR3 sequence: CASGDVGMNTEAFF. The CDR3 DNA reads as TGTGCCTCCGGGGATGTAGGAATGAACACTGAAGCTTTCTTT.

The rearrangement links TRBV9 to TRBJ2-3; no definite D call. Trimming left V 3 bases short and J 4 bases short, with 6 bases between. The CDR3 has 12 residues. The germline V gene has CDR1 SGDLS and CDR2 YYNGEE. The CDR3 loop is CASSAPSDTQYF. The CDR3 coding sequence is TGTGCCAGCAGCGCCCCATCAGATACGCAGTATTTT.

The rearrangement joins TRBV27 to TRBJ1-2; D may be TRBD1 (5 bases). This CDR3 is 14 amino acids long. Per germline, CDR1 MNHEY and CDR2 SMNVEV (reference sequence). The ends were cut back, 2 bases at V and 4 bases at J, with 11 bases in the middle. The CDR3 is CASSLAGSGYGYTF. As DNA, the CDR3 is TGTGCCAGCAGTTTAGCAGGGAGTGGCTATGGCTACACCTTC.

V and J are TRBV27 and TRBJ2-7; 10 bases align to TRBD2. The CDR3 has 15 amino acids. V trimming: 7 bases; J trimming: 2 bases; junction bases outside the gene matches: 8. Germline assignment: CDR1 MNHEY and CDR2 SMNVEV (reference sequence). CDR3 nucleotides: TGTGCCAGCACCCCCCTAGCGGGAGTAGCCTACGAGCAGTACTTC. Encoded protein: CASTPLAGVAYEQYF.

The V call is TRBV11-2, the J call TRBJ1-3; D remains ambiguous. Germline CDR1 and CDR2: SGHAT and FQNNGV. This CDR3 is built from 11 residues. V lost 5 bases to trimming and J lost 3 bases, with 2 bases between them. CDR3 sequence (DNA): TGTGCCAGCAGCCTTGGAAACACCATATATTTT. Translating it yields CASSLGNTIYF.

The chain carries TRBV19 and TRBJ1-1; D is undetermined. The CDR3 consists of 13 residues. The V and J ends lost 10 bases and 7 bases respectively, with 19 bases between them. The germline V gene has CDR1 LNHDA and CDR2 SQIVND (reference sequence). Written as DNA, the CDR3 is TGTGCCACCAAAGCGGGGTGGCAGTTTGAAGCTTTCTTT. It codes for CATKAGWQFEAFF.

This CDR3 is CASSVWRGYTF. CDR3 coding DNA: TGTGCCAGCAGTGTCTGGCGTGGCTACACCTTC. This chain connects TRBV2 to TRBJ1-2; D call uncertain. Germline CDR1 and CDR2: SNHLY and FYNNEI. The CDR3 loop spans 11 amino acids. V lost 4 bases to trimming and J lost 7 bases, with 7 bases between them.

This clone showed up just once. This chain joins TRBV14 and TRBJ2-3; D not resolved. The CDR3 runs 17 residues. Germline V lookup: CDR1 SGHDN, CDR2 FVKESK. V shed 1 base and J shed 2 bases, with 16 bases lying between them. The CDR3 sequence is CASSQVPLVYYTDTQYF. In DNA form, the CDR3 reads TGTGCCAGCAGCCAAGTCCCCCTAGTTTATTACACAGATACGCAGTATTTT.

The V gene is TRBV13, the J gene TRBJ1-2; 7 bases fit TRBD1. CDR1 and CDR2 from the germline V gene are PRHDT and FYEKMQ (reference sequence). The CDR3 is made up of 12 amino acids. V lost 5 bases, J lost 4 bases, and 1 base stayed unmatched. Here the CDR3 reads CASSRDSYGYTF. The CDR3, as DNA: TGTGCCAGCAGCAGGGACAGCTATGGCTACACCTTC.

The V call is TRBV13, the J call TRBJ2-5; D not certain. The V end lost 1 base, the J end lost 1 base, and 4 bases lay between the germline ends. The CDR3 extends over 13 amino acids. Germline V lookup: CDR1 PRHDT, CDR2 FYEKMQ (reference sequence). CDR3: CASSLAPQETQYF. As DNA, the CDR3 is TGTGCCAGCAGCTTAGCGCCCCAAGAGACCCAGTACTTC. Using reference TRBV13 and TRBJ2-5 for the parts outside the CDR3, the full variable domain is AAGVIQSPRHLIKEKRETATLKCYPIPRHDTVYWYQQGPGQDPQFLISFYEKMQSDKGSIPDRFSAQQFSDYHSELNMSSLELGDSALYFCASSLAPQETQYFGPGTRLLVL.

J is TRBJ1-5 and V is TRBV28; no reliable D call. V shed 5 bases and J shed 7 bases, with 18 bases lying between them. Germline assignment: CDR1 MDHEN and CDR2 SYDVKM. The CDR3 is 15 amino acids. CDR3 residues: CASSPRGILGQPQHF. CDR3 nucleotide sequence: TGTGCCAGCAGTCCGCGAGGGATTTTGGGGCAGCCCCAGCATTTT.

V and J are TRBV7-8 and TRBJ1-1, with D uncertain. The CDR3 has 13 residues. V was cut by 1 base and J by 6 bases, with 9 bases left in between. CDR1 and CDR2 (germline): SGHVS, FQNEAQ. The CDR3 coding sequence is TGTGCCAGCAGCTTAGACGGGAGGCCTGAAGCTTTCTTT. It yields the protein CASSLDGRPEAFF.

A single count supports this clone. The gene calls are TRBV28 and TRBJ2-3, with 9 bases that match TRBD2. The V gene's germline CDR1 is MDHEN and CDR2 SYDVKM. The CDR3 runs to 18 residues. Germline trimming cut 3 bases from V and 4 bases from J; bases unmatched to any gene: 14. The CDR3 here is CASSFEGPAGGPADTQYF. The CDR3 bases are TGTGCCAGCAGTTTTGAGGGTCCCGCGGGAGGGCCTGCAGATACGCAGTATTTT.

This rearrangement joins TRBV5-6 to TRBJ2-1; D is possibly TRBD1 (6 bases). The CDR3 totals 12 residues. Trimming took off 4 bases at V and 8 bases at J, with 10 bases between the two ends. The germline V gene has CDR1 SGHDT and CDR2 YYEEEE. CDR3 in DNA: TGTGCCAGCAGCACACAGGGCTATGAGCAGTTCTTC. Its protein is CASSTQGYEQFF.

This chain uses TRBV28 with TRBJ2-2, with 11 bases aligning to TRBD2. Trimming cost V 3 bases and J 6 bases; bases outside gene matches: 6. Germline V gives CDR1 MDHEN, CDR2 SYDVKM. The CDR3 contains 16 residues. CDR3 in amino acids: CASSFRLAGFPGELFF. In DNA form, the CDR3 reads TGTGCCAGCAGTTTCAGACTAGCGGGATTCCCCGGGGAGCTGTTTTTT.

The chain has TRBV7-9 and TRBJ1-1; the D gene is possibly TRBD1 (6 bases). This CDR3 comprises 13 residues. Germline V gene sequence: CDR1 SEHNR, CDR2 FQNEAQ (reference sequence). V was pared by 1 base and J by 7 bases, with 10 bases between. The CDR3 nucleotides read TGTGCCAGCAGCTTAGTCGGACAGCTTGAAGCTTTCTTT. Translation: CASSLVGQLEAFF.

CDR3 region: CASSNGHRLVKNEQFF. CDR3 in DNA: TGTGCCAGCAGCAATGGCCACCGACTAGTGAAGAATGAGCAGTTCTTC. The chain uses TRBV21-1 and TRBJ2-1; the table's TRBD2 call for D was not verified on the DNA. TRBV21-1 is described as a pseudogene. This CDR3 is 16 amino acids long.

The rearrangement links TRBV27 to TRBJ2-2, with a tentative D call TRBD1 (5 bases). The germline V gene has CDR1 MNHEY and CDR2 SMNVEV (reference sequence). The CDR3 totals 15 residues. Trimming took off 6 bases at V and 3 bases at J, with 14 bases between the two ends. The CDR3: CASSQGHAYTGELFF. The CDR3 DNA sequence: TGTGCCAGCAGCCAAGGACATGCCTACACCGGGGAGCTGTTTTTT.

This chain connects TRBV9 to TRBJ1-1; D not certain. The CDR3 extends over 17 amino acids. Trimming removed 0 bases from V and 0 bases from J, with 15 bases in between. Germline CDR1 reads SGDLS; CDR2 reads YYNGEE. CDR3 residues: CASSVGPEVRLNTEAFF. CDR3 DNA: TGTGCCAGCAGCGTAGGTCCGGAGGTCAGATTGAACACTGAAGCTTTCTTT.

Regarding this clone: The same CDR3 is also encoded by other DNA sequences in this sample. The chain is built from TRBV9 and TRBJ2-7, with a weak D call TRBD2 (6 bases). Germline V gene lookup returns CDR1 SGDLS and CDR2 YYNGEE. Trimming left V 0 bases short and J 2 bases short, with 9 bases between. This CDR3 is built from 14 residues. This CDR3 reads CASSVGGGTYEQYF. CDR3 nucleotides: TGTGCCAGCAGCGTAGGGGGCGGGACCTACGAGCAGTACTTC.